These 16 T cell receptor beta chains were sequenced from one sample in a study of OX40 agonist ivuxolimab in advanced cancers. The repertoire was sequenced with immunoSEQ multiplex PCR; TCRdb's copy has only in-frame clones and lacks some. In the table there are over 45,000 clones, less than 85% of which are singletons. This sample comprised CD4+ or CD8+ T cells sorted from blood, obtained in a trial of the OX40 agonist ivuxolimab. These receptors were taken from an adult with an advanced solid tumor such as melanoma, head and neck, liver or kidney cancer.

The J gene is TRBJ1-4, the V gene TRBV5-4; possibly TRBD1 for D (5 bases). Germline CDR1 reads SGHNT; CDR2 reads YYREEE (reference sequence). V lost 5 bases to trimming and J lost 8 bases, with 16 bases between them. The CDR3 is 14 amino acids. CDR3 in DNA: TGTGCCAGCAGAGGTGGCAGGGATGGGGAAAAACTGTTTTTT. The encoded protein is CASRGGRDGEKLFF.

The chain is built from TRBV30 and TRBJ1-5; D unclear. CDR1 and CDR2 from the germline V gene are GTSNPN and SVGIG (reference sequence). V was cut by 4 bases and J by 0 bases, with 7 bases left in between. The CDR3 is made up of 13 amino acids. The CDR3 nucleotides read TGTGCCTGGAATGGTGGTAGCAATCAGCCCCAGCATTTT. Translation: CAWNGGSNQPQHF.

The V call is TRBV7-3, the J call TRBJ2-3, with a weak D call TRBD2 (6 bases). The V end was cut by 2 bases, the J end by 1 base, with 13 bases between. In germline, CDR1 is SGHTA, CDR2 FQGTGA. The CDR3 runs to 16 residues. CDR3 sequence: CASSLESPGGTDTQYF. The CDR3 DNA reads as TGTGCCAGCAGCTTAGAGTCCCCGGGGGGCACAGATACGCAGTATTTT.

The rearrangement joins TRBV2 to TRBJ1-3, with 10 bases fitting TRBD1. The CDR3 is 15 residues long. The trim removed 6 bases at V and 1 base at J, leaving 3 bases unmatched. CDR1 and CDR2 (germline): SNHLY, FYNNEI. DNA of the CDR3: TGTGCCAGCAGGAGGGACAGGGGATCTGGAAACACCATATATTTT. Protein product: CASRRDRGSGNTIYF.

V gene TRBV7-2 combines with J gene TRBJ2-7; D not resolved. CDR1 is SGHTA, CDR2 FQGNSA, per germline. Trimming cost V 6 bases and J 2 bases, with 11 bases left between them. The CDR3 loop spans 13 amino acids. Written as DNA, the CDR3 is TGTGCCAGCAGTTCAAACCCCCCCTACGAGCAGTACTTC. This translates into CASSSNPPYEQYF. The variable domain in full, completed from reference TRBV7-2 and TRBJ2-7, reads GAGVSQSPSNKVTEKGKDVELRCDPISGHTALYWYRQSLGQGLEFLIYFQGNSAPDKSGLPSDRFSAERTGGSVSTLTIQRTQQEDSAVYLCASSSNPPYEQYFGPGTRLTVT.

The chain joins TRBV7-9 to TRBJ2-3; TRBD1 might be the D (6 bases). V dropped 5 bases and J dropped 1 base, with 13 bases sitting between them. Germline values: CDR1 SEHNR, CDR2 FQNEAQ (reference sequence). The CDR3 contains 15 residues. The CDR3 region has the DNA TGTGCCAGCAGCCCGTGGGACACTCGCACAGATACGCAGTATTTT. Amino acid sequence: CASSPWDTRTDTQYF. The variable domain in full, completed from reference TRBV7-9 and TRBJ2-3, reads DTGVSQNPRHKITKRGQNVTFRCDPISEHNRLYWYRQTLGQGPEFLTYFQNEAQLEKSRLLSDRFSAERPKGSFSTLEIQRTEQGDSAMYLCASSPWDTRTDTQYFGPGTRLTVL.

This clone has a count of ten or more. This chain links TRBV7-9 with TRBJ1-5; no firm D call. This CDR3 spans 14 amino acids. Trimming removed 3 bases at V and 4 bases at J, with 10 bases between. Germline assignment: CDR1 SEHNR and CDR2 FQNEAQ (reference sequence). This CDR3 is CASSFYGPNQPQHF. The CDR3 DNA follows: TGTGCCAGCAGCTTCTACGGGCCGAATCAGCCCCAGCATTTT. The full variable domain, with the rest looked up from reference TRBV7-9 and TRBJ1-5, is DTGVSQNPRHKITKRGQNVTFRCDPISEHNRLYWYRQTLGQGPEFLTYFQNEAQLEKSRLLSDRFSAERPKGSFSTLEIQRTEQGDSAMYLCASSFYGPNQPQHFGDGTRLSIL.

The rearrangement uses TRBV27 and TRBJ2-3; D may be TRBD1 (6 bases). There are 16 residues in the CDR3. The germline CDR1 and CDR2 sequences are MNHEY and SMNVEV (reference sequence). V lost 0 bases and J 6 bases, leaving 16 bases between the germline ends. The CDR3 DNA follows: TGTGCCAGCAGTTTATCAAGCCTAGTAAGGGGGGATACGCAGTATTTT. It specifies CASSLSSLVRGDTQYF.

The table lists this clone with a few counts. J is TRBJ1-2 and V is TRBV7-2, with D possibly being TRBD1 (6 bases). This CDR3 spans 15 amino acids. CDR1 SGHTA and CDR2 FQGNSA come from the germline V gene. Trimming shortened V by 4 bases and J by 6 bases, and 18 bases separated the two germline ends. CDR3 nucleotides: TGTGCCAGCAGCTCCCCATTCGCAGGGGACGATGGCTACACCTTC. Translation: CASSSPFAGDDGYTF.

The V and J genes are TRBV19 and TRBJ2-6; 8 positions agree with TRBD1. This CDR3 region has 17 residues. The V segment lost 11 bases and the J segment 1 base; nucleotides outside the gene matches: 13. In germline, CDR1 is LNHDA, CDR2 SQIVND (reference sequence). The CDR3 DNA reads TGTGCCGGAGGACCCGGGACAGGACAATCTGGGGCCAACGTCCTGACTTTC. This encodes CAGGPGTGQSGANVLTF.

This chain joins TRBV11-2 and TRBJ2-7; no clear D. The V gene lost 1 base and the J gene lost 3 bases, with 16 bases spanning the gap. Germline CDR1 and CDR2: SGHAT and FQNNGV. The length of the CDR3 is 16 residues. The CDR3 DNA reads as TGTGCCAGCAGCTTAGGCCCTCCATGGAGAGGCTACGAGCAGTACTTC. It is translated as CASSLGPPWRGYEQYF.

This clone was seen a single time. This chain joins TRBV5-1 and TRBJ2-5, with D unresolved. Germline-derived CDR1 and CDR2 are SGHRS and YFSETQ. This CDR3 is 12 amino acids long. V gave up 1 base and J gave up 3 bases, with 4 bases separating them. The CDR3 region is CASSLTEETQYF. The CDR3 bases are TGCGCCAGCAGCTTGACCGAAGAGACCCAGTACTTC. The full variable domain, its missing parts supplied by reference TRBV5-1 and TRBJ2-5, is KAGVTQTPRYLIKTRGQQVTLSCSPISGHRSVSWYQQTPGQGLQFLFEYFSETQRNKGNFPGRFSGRQFSNSRSEMNVSTLELGDSALYLCASSLTEETQYFGPGTRLLVL.

The chain joins TRBV5-1 to TRBJ2-5, with D possibly being TRBD2 (6 bases). The CDR3 consists of 13 residues. Looked up from germline, CDR1 is SGHRS and CDR2 is YFSETQ. V lost 7 bases to trimming and J lost 2 bases, with 12 bases between them. CDR3 residues: CASGRDSQETQYF. The CDR3 nucleotides are TGCGCCAGCGGAAGGGACTCACAAGAGACCCAGTACTTC.

This CDR3 reads CASSFKLSFANYGYTF. The CDR3 region has the DNA TGTGCCAGCAGTTTCAAGCTTTCGTTTGCTAACTATGGCTACACCTTC. The V call is TRBV27, the J call TRBJ1-2; D is ambiguous. V was clipped by 3 bases and J by 0 bases, with 14 bases between them. Germline V gives CDR1 MNHEY, CDR2 SMNVEV (reference sequence). This CDR3 contains 16 residues.

This sequence joins TRBV6-4 and TRBJ2-6; D gene unclear. Germline V gene sequence: CDR1 MRHNA, CDR2 SNTAGT. The CDR3 length is 16 residues. With 3 bases removed from V and 0 bases from J, the gap between germline ends came to 9 bases. The CDR3: CASSENWSSGANVLTF. The CDR3 region has the DNA TGTGCCAGCAGTGAAAACTGGAGCTCTGGGGCCAACGTCCTGACTTTC.

The chain combines TRBV27 with TRBJ2-2; D is perhaps TRBD2 (5 bases). Trimming took 10 bases from V and 0 from J, leaving 15 bases between them. Germline-derived CDR1 and CDR2 are MNHEY and SMNVEV (reference sequence). The CDR3 loop spans 15 amino acids. The CDR3 region is CATLNLRANTGELFF. The DNA of the CDR3 is TGTGCCACCCTGAACCTGAGGGCGAACACCGGGGAGCTGTTTTTT.